These T cell receptor beta chains were read from a single sample in a study of blood T cell repertoires in COVID-19. Libraries were prepared by immunoSEQ multiplex PCR; TCRdb keeps only in-frame clonotypes and omits some of them. The data show approximately 290,000 clones, around 87% seen once. Sequenced material: peripheral blood. These receptors originate from a man younger than 35 with active or convalescent COVID-19. The CDR3 runs from the conserved cysteine through the conserved F or W. D genes are given only for firm matches. Size is omitted from some rows. Given values are once, few, many or a class for expanded clones.

D gene,V gene,J gene,clone size,CDR3 DNA,CDR3 protein
TRBD1,TRBV19,TRBJ1-2,NA,TGTGCCAGTAGTATAGTGACAGGGGTTACCCTTGAAGATGGCTACACCTTC,CASSIVTGVTLEDGYTF
TRBD1,TRBV7-9,TRBJ1-2,NA,TGTGCCAGCAGCTGGGACAGGGAAGGCTACACCTTC,CASSWDREGYTF
TRBD2,TRBV13,TRBJ2-2,NA,TGTGCCAGCAGCCTCCCTCGACTAGCGGGGAACGCCGGGGAGCTGTTTTTT,CASSLPRLAGNAGELFF
NA,TRBV11-2,TRBJ2-2,NA,TGTGCCAGCTTCGATGGGGGGGGCTTAGCGGCCGGGGAGCTGTTTTTT,CASFDGGGLAAGELFF
NA,TRBV6-5,TRBJ1-5,NA,TGTGCCAGCAGGGCCTTGGCCAGCAATCAGCCCCAGCATTTT,CASRALASNQPQHF
NA,TRBV9,TRBJ1-2,NA,TGTGCCAGCAGCGTAGGAGGCGGTAACTATGGCTACACCTTC,CASSVGGGNYGYTF
NA,TRBV4-1,TRBJ2-1,NA,TGCGCCAGCAGCCGAGTGCGGGGTGCCAATGAGCAGTTCTTC,CASSRVRGANEQFF
TRBD2,TRBV5-1,TRBJ2-3,NA,TGCGCCAGCAGCAACCGGACTAGCGGTAGCACAGATACGCAGTATTTT,CASSNRTSGSTDTQYF
NA,TRBV14,TRBJ1-2,once,TGTGCCAGCAGCCAGGGGCAGGGCTATGGCTACACCTTC,CASSQGQGYGYTF
TRBD1,TRBV7-2,TRBJ1-1,NA,TGTGCCAGCAGAAGGACAGGGTTGAACACTGAAGCTTTCTTT,CASRRTGLNTEAFF
NA,TRBV12-3/TRBV12-4,TRBJ2-7,NA,TGTGCCAGCAGTTTGTTCGGTTACGAGCAGTACTTC,CASSLFGYEQYF
TRBD1,TRBV25-1,TRBJ1-1,NA,TGTGCCAGCAGAACCGGGACAGGGGGGTCTGAAGCTTTCTTT,CASRTGTGGSEAFF
NA,TRBV2,TRBJ1-5,NA,TGTGCCAGAGGAGGGACCTCACGAGCCATTCAGCCCCAGCATTTT,CARGGTSRAIQPQHF
NA,TRBV24-1,TRBJ1-3,NA,TGTGCCACCAGTGAGCCGCCGGGACACGGAAACACCATATATTTT,CATSEPPGHGNTIYF
NA,TRBV27,TRBJ1-1,NA,TGTGCCAGCAGTCCACACCCGGGAGATGAAGCTTTCTTT,CASSPHPGDEAFF
TRBD1,TRBV6-5,TRBJ2-7,NA,TGTGCCAGCAGACTCCGGGACAGCCCGCGGGAGCAGTACTTC,CASRLRDSPREQYF
NA,TRBV24-1,TRBJ2-7,NA,TGTGCCACCAGTGACACAGGGTATGACGAGCAGTACTTC,CATSDTGYDEQYF
NA,TRBV7-2,TRBJ2-5,NA,TGTGCCAGCAGCTTAGTGTTGGGGGCCCAAGAGACCCAGTACTTC,CASSLVLGAQETQYF
TRBD1,TRBV5-1,TRBJ2-7,NA,TGCGCCAGCGGTCCGGACAGGCCCAGCGAGCAGTACTTC,CASGPDRPSEQYF
NA,TRBV13,TRBJ2-2,NA,TGTGCCAGCAGCCCTCAGGGGAGAAAAGGGGAGCTGTTTTTT,CASSPQGRKGELFF
TRBD2,TRBV4-2,TRBJ2-2,NA,TGTGCCAGCAGCCGAGAACTAGCGGGAAACACCGGGGAGCTGTTTTTT,CASSRELAGNTGELFF
NA,TRBV4-1,TRBJ1-1,few,TGCGCCAGCAGCCCCATTGTGGGGGGGCGGGACACTGAAGCTTTCTTT,CASSPIVGGRDTEAFF
NA,TRBV5-4,TRBJ2-2,NA,TGTGCCAGCAGCTTAGGGCAGGGGAACACCGGGGAGCTGTTTTTT,CASSLGQGNTGELFF
NA,TRBV6-6,TRBJ1-4,NA,TGTGCCAGCAGTTACTCCGGAAGAGAGGGACTGTTTTTT,CASSYSGREGLFF
TRBD2,TRBV28,TRBJ2-3,NA,TGTGCCACCAGCGAACCGGGGGGGGGAGGCACAGATACGCAGTATTTT,CATSEPGGGGTDTQYF
NA,TRBV5-1,TRBJ2-3,NA,TGCGCCAGCAGCTTCAGGGTGGTGGGCACAGATACGCAGTATTTT,CASSFRVVGTDTQYF
TRBD2,TRBV6-5,TRBJ2-1,NA,TGTGCCAGCAGTTACTCGATAGCGGGAGGGCCTAATGAGCAGTTCTTC,CASSYSIAGGPNEQFF
NA,TRBV6-5,TRBJ2-5,NA,TGTGCCAGCAGCTACACCGGGGGGCCACTGGAGACCCAGTACTTC,CASSYTGGPLETQYF
TRBD1,TRBV20-1,TRBJ1-2,NA,TGCAGTGCTAGTAGGACAGGGAATGGCTACACCTTC,CSASRTGNGYTF
NA,TRBV18,TRBJ1-2,NA,TGTGCCAGCTCACCAACACAGGGCTCGGGCTACACCTTC,CASSPTQGSGYTF
NA,TRBV7-9,TRBJ1-1,NA,TGTGCCAGCAGCTTCGCAGGCATGAACACTGAAGCTTTCTTT,CASSFAGMNTEAFF
NA,TRBV2,TRBJ1-2,NA,TGTGCCAGCAGGGACTTCTACACCTTC,CASRDFYTF
NA,TRBV9,TRBJ2-7,NA,TGTGCCAGCAGCCCCCATGTACACCCCTCCTACGAGCAGTACTTC,CASSPHVHPSYEQYF
TRBD1,TRBV6-5,TRBJ2-7,NA,TGTGCCAGCTTCGCAACAGGGGAATACGAGCAGTACTTC,CASFATGEYEQYF
NA,TRBV5-1,TRBJ1-6,NA,TGCGCCAGCGCCCCCAACCAGGGACTGTATAATTCACCCCTCCACTTT,CASAPNQGLYNSPLHF
TRBD2,TRBV19,TRBJ2-1,once,TGTGCCAGTAGTATTTGGGCCGGGGGGGTGGCAAGTGAGCAGTTCTTC,CASSIWAGGVASEQFF
TRBD1,TRBV18,TRBJ2-7,NA,TGTGCCAGCTCACCCCGGGACAGGGAATACGAGCAGTACTTC,CASSPRDREYEQYF
TRBD2,TRBV14,TRBJ2-1,NA,TGTGCCAGCAGCCAGACGACTAGCGGGAGTTTAAATGAGCAGTTCTTC,CASSQTTSGSLNEQFF
NA,TRBV4-1,TRBJ1-1,NA,TGCGCCAGCAGCCTCCAGGGTGCCGTTGAAGCTTTCTTT,CASSLQGAVEAFF
NA,TRBV5-1,TRBJ2-1,NA,TGCGCCAGCAGCTCGACCACAGGTTTCAATGAGCAGTTCTTC,CASSSTTGFNEQFF
NA,TRBV6-2/TRBV6-3,TRBJ1-5,NA,TGTGCCAGCAGTTACTCCAGGGTGAAGGGTCAGCCCCAGCATTTT,CASSYSRVKGQPQHF
NA,TRBV27,TRBJ1-3,NA,TGTGCCAGCAGACCCCTTACAGGATCTGGAAACACCATATATTTT,CASRPLTGSGNTIYF